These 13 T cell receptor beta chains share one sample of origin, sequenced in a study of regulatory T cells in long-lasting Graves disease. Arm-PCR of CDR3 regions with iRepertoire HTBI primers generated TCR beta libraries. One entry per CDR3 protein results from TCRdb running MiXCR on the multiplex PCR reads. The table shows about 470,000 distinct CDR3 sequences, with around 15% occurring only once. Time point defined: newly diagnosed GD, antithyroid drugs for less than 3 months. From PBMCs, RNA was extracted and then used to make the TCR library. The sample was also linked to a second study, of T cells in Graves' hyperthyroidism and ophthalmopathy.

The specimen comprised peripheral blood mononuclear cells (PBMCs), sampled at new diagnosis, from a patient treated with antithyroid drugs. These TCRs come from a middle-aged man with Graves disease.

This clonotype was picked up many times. This chain's CDR3 is CASSSPPGSRSFEQFF. CDR3 DNA sequence: TGTGCCAGCAGCTCGCCCCCGGGGAGCCGCTCTTTCGAGCAGTTCTTC. The chain combines TRBV7-9 with TRBJ2-1, with TRBD2 as a possible D gene (5 bases). Germline V CDR1 and CDR2: SEHNR, FQNEAQ (reference sequence). The CDR3 sequence is 16 residues long. V lost 4 bases, J lost 10 bases, and 23 bases lay in between.

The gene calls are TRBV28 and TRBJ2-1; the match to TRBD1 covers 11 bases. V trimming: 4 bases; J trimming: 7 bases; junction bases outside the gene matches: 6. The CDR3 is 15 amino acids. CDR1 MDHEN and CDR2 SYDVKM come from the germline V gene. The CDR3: CASSSPDRGRNEQFF. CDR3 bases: TGTGCCAGCAGTTCGCCGGACAGGGGGCGTAATGAGCAGTTCTTC.

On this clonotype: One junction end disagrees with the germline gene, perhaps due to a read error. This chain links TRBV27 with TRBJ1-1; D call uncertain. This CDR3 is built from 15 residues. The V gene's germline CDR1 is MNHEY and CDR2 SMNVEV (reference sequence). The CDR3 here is CTSKSWGGGDTEAFF. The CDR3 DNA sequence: TGTACCAGCAAAAGTTGGGGTGGCGGTGACACTGAAGCTTTCTTT.

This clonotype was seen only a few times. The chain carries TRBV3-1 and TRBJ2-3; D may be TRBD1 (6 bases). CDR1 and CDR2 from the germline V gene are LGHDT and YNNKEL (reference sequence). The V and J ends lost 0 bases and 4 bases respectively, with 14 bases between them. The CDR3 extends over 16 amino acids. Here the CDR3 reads CASSQDGGRDADTQYF. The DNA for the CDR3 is TGTGCCAGCAGCCAAGATGGGGGCAGGGACGCAGATACGCAGTATTTT.

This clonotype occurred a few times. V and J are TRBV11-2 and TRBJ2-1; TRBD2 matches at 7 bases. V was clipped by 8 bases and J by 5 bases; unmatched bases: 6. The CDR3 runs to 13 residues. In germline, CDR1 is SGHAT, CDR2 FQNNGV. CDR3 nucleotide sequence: TGTGCCAGCCGGGACTATGCCAACAATGAGCAGTTCTTC. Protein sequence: CASRDYANNEQFF.

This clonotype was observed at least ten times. CDR3 DNA: TGTGCCAGCAGCTTCGGCGGGTCTGACAATGAGCAGTTCTTC. Its protein is CASSFGGSDNEQFF. This sequence joins TRBV7-9 and TRBJ2-1; TRBD2 might be the D (5 bases). The CDR3 runs to 14 residues. V lost 3 bases and J 5 bases, leaving 11 bases between the germline ends. Germline CDR1 SEHNR, CDR2 FQNEAQ (reference sequence).

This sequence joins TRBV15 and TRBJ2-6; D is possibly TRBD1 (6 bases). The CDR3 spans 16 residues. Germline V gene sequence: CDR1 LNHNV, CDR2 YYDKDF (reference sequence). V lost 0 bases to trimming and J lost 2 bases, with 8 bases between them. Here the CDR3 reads CATSRDGTPGANVLTF. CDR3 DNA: TGTGCCACCAGCAGAGATGGGACACCTGGGGCCAACGTCCTGACTTTC.

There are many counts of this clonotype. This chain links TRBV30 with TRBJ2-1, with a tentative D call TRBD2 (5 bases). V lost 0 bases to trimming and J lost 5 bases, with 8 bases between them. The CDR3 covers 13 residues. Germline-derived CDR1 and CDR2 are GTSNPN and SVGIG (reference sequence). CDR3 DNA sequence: TGTGCCTGGAGTGTAACTAGGAACAATGAGCAGTTCTTC. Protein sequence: CAWSVTRNNEQFF.

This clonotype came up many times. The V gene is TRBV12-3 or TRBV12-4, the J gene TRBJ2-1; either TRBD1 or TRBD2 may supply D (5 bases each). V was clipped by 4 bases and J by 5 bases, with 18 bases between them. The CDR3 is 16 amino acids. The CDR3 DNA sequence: TGTGCCAGCAGTTGGGGTTTCTCGGGGCGAGACAATGAGCAGTTCTTC. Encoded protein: CASSWGFSGRDNEQFF.

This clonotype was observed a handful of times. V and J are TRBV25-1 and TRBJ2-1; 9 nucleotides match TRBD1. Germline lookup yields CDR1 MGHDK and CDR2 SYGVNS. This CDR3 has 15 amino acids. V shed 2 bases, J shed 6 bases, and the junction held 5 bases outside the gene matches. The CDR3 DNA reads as TGTGCCAGCAGTGAAGGACAGGGGTATGTCAATGAGCAGTTCTTC. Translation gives CASSEGQGYVNEQFF.

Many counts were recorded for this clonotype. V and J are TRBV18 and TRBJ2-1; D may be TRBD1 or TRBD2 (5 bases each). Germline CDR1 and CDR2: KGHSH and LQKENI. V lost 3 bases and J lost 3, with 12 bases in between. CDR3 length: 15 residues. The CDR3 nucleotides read TGTGCCAGCTCACCGGTGGGACCTAACTACAATGAGCAGTTCTTC. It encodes CASSPVGPNYNEQFF.

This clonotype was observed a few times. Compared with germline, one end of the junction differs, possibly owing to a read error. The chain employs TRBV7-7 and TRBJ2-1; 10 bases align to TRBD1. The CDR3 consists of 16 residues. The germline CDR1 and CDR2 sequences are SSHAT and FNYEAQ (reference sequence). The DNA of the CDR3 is TGTGCTAGCAGCCCATGGACAGGGGGTACCTACAATGAGCAGTTCTTC. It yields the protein CASSPWTGGTYNEQFF. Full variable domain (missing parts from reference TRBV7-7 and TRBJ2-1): GAGVSQSPRYKVTKRGQDVTLRCDPISSHATLYWYQQALGQGPEFLTYFNYEAQPDKSGLPSDRFSAERPEGSISTLTIQRTEQRDSAMYRCASSPWTGGTYNEQFFGPGTRLTVL.

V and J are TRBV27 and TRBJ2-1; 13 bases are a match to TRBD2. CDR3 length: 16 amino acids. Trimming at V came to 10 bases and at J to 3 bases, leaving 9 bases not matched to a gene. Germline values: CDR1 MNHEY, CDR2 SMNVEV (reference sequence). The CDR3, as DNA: TGTGCCATCCGAGGGACTAGCGGGGCAATCTACAATGAGCAGTTCTTC. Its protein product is CAIRGTSGAIYNEQFF.